A single sample gave rise to the 14 T cell receptor beta chains below, sequenced in a study of post-analysis software for immune sequencing data. General study findings and limits: Controls had lower frequencies than patients of about 5 TRBV segments, which included TRBV5-6, TRBV5-1 and TRBV20-1.

Their cognate antigens are unknown. TCR beta libraries were prepared from cDNA with unique molecular identifiers. MiXCR, applied by TCRdb to the PCR reads, yields one record per CDR3 protein. This sample carries roughly 580,000 distinct CDR3 sequences, about 40% of them seen once, and the ten largest clones take around 1.7%. Material: blood. The source is a girl under 18 with multiple sclerosis.

The chain carries TRBV27 and TRBJ2-5; 9 bases align to TRBD1. Germline V CDR1 and CDR2: MNHEY, SMNVEV (reference sequence). The CDR3 has 14 residues. V gave up 5 bases and J gave up 5 bases; unmatched junction bases: 6. Here the CDR3 reads CASSGGTGYETQYF. Written as DNA, the CDR3 is TGTGCCAGCAGTGGAGGGACAGGGTATGAGACCCAGTACTTC.

This chain uses TRBV5-1 with TRBJ2-7; D is possibly TRBD2 (6 bases). V shed 0 bases and J shed 1 base, with 14 bases lying between them. The CDR3 contains 16 residues. CDR1 SGHRS and CDR2 YFSETQ come from the germline V gene. DNA for the CDR3: TGCGCCAGCAGCTTGGCAGTTAGCGGTCCATCCTACGAGCAGTACTTC. Its translation: CASSLAVSGPSYEQYF.

This sequence joins TRBV7-2 and TRBJ1-1; D is unclear. CDR1 is SGHTA, CDR2 FQGNSA, per germline. The CDR3 is 13 amino acids. With 7 bases removed from V and 4 bases from J, the gap between germline ends came to 13 bases. This CDR3 reads CASNPGSGTEAFF. The CDR3 nucleotides read TGTGCCAGCAACCCAGGATCGGGCACTGAAGCTTTCTTT.

The chain joins TRBV12-3 or TRBV12-4 to TRBJ2-6; 8 positions agree with TRBD1. This CDR3 contains 14 residues. Unmatched junction bases numbered 1, after V lost 7 bases and J lost 2 bases. CDR3 in amino acids: CASTDRAGANVLTF. The DNA of the CDR3 is TGTGCCAGCACGGACAGGGCTGGGGCCAACGTCCTGACTTTC.

This clonotype appeared a few times. The CDR3 coding sequence is TGCAGTGCTAGAATGCAGGGGGATTACTACAATGAGCAGTTCTTC. This codes for CSARMQGDYYNEQFF. The rearrangement links TRBV20-1 to TRBJ2-1; 7 nucleotides line up with TRBD1. This CDR3 comprises 15 residues. With V trimmed by 2 bases and J by 3 bases, 7 bases remained unmatched. Germline CDR1 is DFQATT and CDR2 is SNEGSKA (reference sequence).

The gene calls are TRBV20-1 and TRBJ2-1, with TRBD2 matching over 10 bases. CDR3 length equals 15 residues. After removal of 3 bases from V and 7 bases from J, the junction contained 9 bases not matched to a gene. The V gene's germline CDR1 is DFQATT and CDR2 SNEGSKA (reference sequence). The CDR3 coding sequence is TGCAGTGCTAGGGTCTCGGGACTAGCGACTAATGAGCAGTTCTTC. Protein product: CSARVSGLATNEQFF.

This clonotype was detected a few times. The rearrangement links TRBV4-1 to TRBJ2-7; TRBD1 is a possible D gene (6 bases). CDR1 is MGHRA, CDR2 YSYEKL, per germline. Trimming left V 1 base short and J 3 bases short, with 16 bases between. CDR3 length: 16 residues. The CDR3 region has the DNA TGCGCCAGCAGCCAAGGCTTATTCCGGGACAACTACGAGCAGTACTTC. As protein: CASSQGLFRDNYEQYF.

J is TRBJ2-4 and V is TRBV19; tentative D call: TRBD2 (5 bases). The CDR3 is made up of 16 amino acids. Per the germline V gene, CDR1 is LNHDA and CDR2 is SQIVND (reference sequence). V was clipped by 3 bases and J by 0 bases, with 12 bases between them. CDR3 nucleotide sequence: TGTGCCAGTAGTATCCCGCCCGGGGAAGCCAAAAACATTCAGTACTTC. The encoded protein is CASSIPPGEAKNIQYF.

The rearrangement uses TRBV7-6 and TRBJ2-7; TRBD2 aligns across 9 bases. This CDR3 has 16 residues. J was trimmed by 4 bases and V by 5 bases; bases with no gene match: 12. Germline V gives CDR1 SGHVS, CDR2 FNYEAQ. The DNA of the CDR3 is TGTGCCAGCAGCACGCCCTATAGCGGGAGCAGGTACGAGCAGTACTTC. Amino acids: CASSTPYSGSRYEQYF.

CDR3 loop: CASSQSSGETYEQYF. The CDR3 DNA follows: TGTGCCAGCAGTCAATCGAGCGGGGAGACTTACGAGCAGTACTTC. The rearrangement uses TRBV12-3 or TRBV12-4 and TRBJ2-5; TRBD2 agrees at 7 bases. The DNA end is a closer match to TRBJ2-7, so the J assignment may be wrong. This CDR3 is built from 15 residues.

The table lists this clonotype with a few counts. This rearrangement joins TRBV6-1 to TRBJ1-1; 8 positions agree with TRBD1. Trimming at V came to 2 bases and at J to 12 bases, leaving 8 bases not matched to a gene. The germline V gene encodes CDR1 MNHNS and CDR2 SASEGT. This CDR3 is built from 13 residues. The CDR3: CASSERKDRDPFF. In DNA form, the CDR3 reads TGTGCCAGCAGTGAACGTAAGGACAGGGATCCTTTCTTT.

This clonotype was observed once. V is TRBV7-3 and J is TRBJ2-1; 8 bases are a match to TRBD2. The CDR3 spans 16 residues. V trimming: 4 bases; J trimming: 3 bases; junction bases outside the gene matches: 8. Germline assignment: CDR1 SGHTA and CDR2 FQGTGA. The CDR3 region is CASSSTQRGYYNEQFF. The CDR3, as DNA: TGTGCCAGCAGCTCCACGCAGCGGGGGTACTACAATGAGCAGTTCTTC.

The chain has TRBV10-2 and TRBJ1-4, with D possibly being TRBD1 (6 bases). The CDR3 loop spans 14 amino acids. V was clipped by 4 bases and J by 7 bases, with 13 bases between them. CDR1 WSHSY and CDR2 SAAADI come from the germline V gene. CDR3 sequence: CASSGGSRGEKLFF. The DNA for the CDR3 is TGCGCCAGCAGTGGGGGATCCAGGGGTGAAAAACTGTTTTTT.

In DNA, the CDR3 is TGTGCCAGCAGCCCCGCAGGGGCGCGGGGCAATCAGCCCCAGCATTTT. Protein: CASSPAGARGNQPQHF. The J gene is TRBJ1-5, the V gene TRBV7-2; maybe TRBD1 (6 bases). This CDR3 contains 16 residues. V was cut by 5 bases and J by 2 bases, with 16 bases left in between. CDR1 and CDR2 from the germline V gene are SGHTA and FQGNSA. Variable domain in full (rest from reference TRBV7-2 and TRBJ1-5): GAGVSQSPSNKVTEKGKDVELRCDPISGHTALYWYRQSLGQGLEFLIYFQGNSAPDKSGLPSDRFSAERTGGSVSTLTIQRTQQEDSAVYLCASSPAGARGNQPQHFGDGTRLSIL.